This T cell receptor beta chain was found in a study of cytomegalovirus exposure and HLA in healthy donors. The germline CDR1 and CDR2 sequences are SQVTM and ANQGSEA. The CDR3 extends over 14 amino acids. After removal of 8 bases from V and 5 bases from J, the junction contained 10 bases not matched to a gene. The donors were part of the validation cohort, which consisted of more than 90 subjects and was separate from the first cohort of 670 or so subjects. Repertoires were generated with immunoSEQ multiplex PCR, while TCRdb's copy carries only in-frame clones and drops some. In the table there are roughly 130,000 clones, nearly 90% of which are singletons.

The sequenced sample consisted of PBMCs. The receptor was isolated from a man aged 25 to 45 in good health and CMV-seronegative. The chain is built from TRBV29-1 and TRBJ2-2; the match to TRBD1 covers 8 bases. CDR3 nucleotide sequence: TGCAGCTTCGCAGGGGGCGCAGGTACCGGGGAGCTGTTTTTT. Translating it yields CSFAGGAGTGELFF.